The 25 T cell receptor beta chains given below trace back to one sample, sequenced in a study of identical twins. One entry per CDR3 protein results from TCRdb running MiXCR on the 5' RACE reads. The sample has 690,000 or so distinct CDR3 sequences, about 9.4% seen once. These data were also reused for a study on yellow fever vaccine responses in identical twins.

Material: PBMCs. These receptors were taken from a woman between 18 and 29 years old in good health.

J is TRBJ2-7 and V is TRBV20-1; no clear D gene. In germline, CDR1 is DFQATT, CDR2 SNEGSKA (reference sequence). The CDR3 totals 13 residues. V lost 5 bases, J lost 2 bases, and 13 bases lay in between. The CDR3 DNA sequence: TGCAGTGCTGGAATGGCCCTGGCCTACGAGCAGTACTTC. Its protein product is CSAGMALAYEQYF.

In this sample, this clonotype turned up a few times. The chain joins TRBV25-1 to TRBJ1-1; 7 bases agree with TRBD1. J gave up 2 bases and V 0 bases, and 3 bases lay outside the gene matches. Looked up from germline, CDR1 is MGHDK and CDR2 is SYGVNS. CDR3 length equals 15 residues. For the CDR3, the DNA is TGTGCCAGCAGTGAATATCAGGGGGACAACACTGAAGCTTTCTTT. Residues: CASSEYQGDNTEAFF.

This clonotype has just a few counts. In DNA form, the CDR3 reads TGTGCCAGCAGAATGGACTGGAGCTACGAGCAGTACTTC. Its translation is CASRMDWSYEQYF. V usage is TRBV28 and J usage is TRBJ2-7; perhaps TRBD2 as D (5 bases). The germline V gene encodes CDR1 MDHEN and CDR2 SYDVKM. This CDR3 region has 13 residues. Trimming removed 6 bases at V and 3 bases at J, with 12 bases between.

This sequence joins TRBV5-1 and TRBJ2-1; 11 nucleotides agree with TRBD2. V lost 4 bases, J lost 4 bases, and 10 bases stayed unmatched. Germline loops: CDR1 SGHRS, CDR2 YFSETQ. CDR3 length: 17 residues. This CDR3 is CASSNLAGGVAYNEQFF. DNA for the CDR3: TGCGCCAGCAGCAACCTAGCGGGGGGAGTAGCTTACAATGAGCAGTTCTTC.

This chain links TRBV2 with TRBJ2-2; D gene uncertain. Trimming removed 8 bases from V and 2 bases from J, with 12 bases in between. The germline V gene has CDR1 SNHLY and CDR2 FYNNEI. CDR3 size: 14 residues. The CDR3 DNA reads as TGTGCCAGCCGCCTTCTCGGAAACACCGGGGAGCTGTTTTTT. Encoded protein: CASRLLGNTGELFF.

The V and J genes are TRBV28 and TRBJ1-5; 8 nucleotides match TRBD1. From germline, CDR1 is MDHEN and CDR2 SYDVKM. V gave up 5 bases and J gave up 4 bases; unmatched junction bases: 7. The CDR3 is 15 residues long. The CDR3 nucleotides are TGTGCCAGCAGTCCCGGACAGGGAGGGAATCAGCCCCAGCATTTT. This sequence encodes CASSPGQGGNQPQHF.

The table lists this clonotype with many counts. The rearrangement links TRBV5-1 to TRBJ2-2; D is unresolved. CDR3 length: 13 amino acids. V was cut by 2 bases and J by 5 bases, with 7 bases left in between. Germline assignment: CDR1 SGHRS and CDR2 YFSETQ. The CDR3 DNA reads TGCGCCAGCAGCTTTGAGGTGACCGGGGAGCTGTTTTTT. It encodes CASSFEVTGELFF.

The table lists this clonotype with a few counts. The V call is TRBV25-1, the J call TRBJ1-4; D call uncertain. Trimming cost V 1 base and J 7 bases, with 19 bases left between them. The CDR3 sequence is 17 residues long. From germline, CDR1 is MGHDK and CDR2 SYGVNS. The CDR3: CASSELVPREASEKLFF. The DNA of the CDR3 is TGTGCCAGCAGTGAATTAGTTCCGAGGGAAGCTTCTGAAAAACTGTTTTTT.

This clonotype was seen many times. The rearrangement uses TRBV11-2 and TRBJ1-6; D is undetermined. V lost 2 bases and J lost 10, with 6 bases in between. This CDR3 is 12 amino acids long. Germline V gives CDR1 SGHAT, CDR2 FQNNGV. The CDR3 here is CASSLLGSPLHF. CDR3 sequence (DNA): TGTGCCAGCAGCTTATTGGGCTCACCCCTCCACTTT.

There are a few counts of this clonotype. This chain joins TRBV15 and TRBJ2-3; D remains unclear. Trimming took off 0 bases at V and 2 bases at J, with 9 bases between the two ends. The CDR3 consists of 15 residues. Germline lookup yields CDR1 LNHNV and CDR2 YYDKDF (reference sequence). The CDR3 protein is CATSRELPPTDTQYF. The CDR3 nucleotides are TGTGCCACCAGCAGAGAGCTGCCGCCCACAGATACGCAGTATTTT.

This clonotype turned up a few times. The V gene is TRBV2, the J gene TRBJ1-4; D remains unclear. The germline CDR1 and CDR2 sequences are SNHLY and FYNNEI. V lost 5 bases and J lost 1, with 11 bases in between. This CDR3 region has 15 residues. The CDR3 coding sequence is TGTGCCAGCAGTCCCGGAGGAAAAACTAATGAAAAACTGTTTTTT. Translating it yields CASSPGGKTNEKLFF.

This clonotype came up a few times. This chain links TRBV28 with TRBJ2-3; D is uncertain. V was shortened by 6 bases and J by 11 bases, with 12 bases between the two germline ends. CDR3 length: 11 residues. CDR1 is MDHEN and CDR2 is SYDVKM in the germline V gene. CDR3 nucleotide sequence: TGTGCCAGCAGCGCCCGCAAAAGGCAGTATTTT. This translates into CASSARKRQYF.

This clonotype has a handful of counts. V usage is TRBV7-9 and J usage is TRBJ1-2; D uncertain. The CDR3 runs to 11 residues. V lost 5 bases and J 7 bases, leaving 8 bases between the germline ends. The germline gives CDR1 SEHNR, CDR2 FQNEAQ (reference sequence). The CDR3 spells CASSEDGGYTF. CDR3 bases: TGTGCCAGCAGCGAGGACGGTGGCTACACCTTC.

This clonotype was seen many times. The chain has TRBV4-2 and TRBJ2-5, with 10 nucleotides matching TRBD2. The CDR3 is 15 amino acids. V lost 7 bases and J lost 1; bases outside the gene matches: 6. Germline lookup yields CDR1 LGHNA and CDR2 YNFKEQ. The CDR3 here is CASTSSGGFQETQYF. For the CDR3, the DNA is TGTGCCAGCACCTCTAGCGGGGGTTTCCAAGAGACCCAGTACTTC.

The V gene is TRBV7-9, the J gene TRBJ2-7; no definite D call. Germline CDR1 SEHNR, CDR2 FQNEAQ (reference sequence). The CDR3 is 14 residues long. V lost 5 bases and J 2 bases, leaving 13 bases between the germline ends. For the CDR3, the DNA is TGTGCCAGCAGCCCTTCCGGCTATCCCTACGAGCAGTACTTC. Protein: CASSPSGYPYEQYF.

As for this clonotype: A read error may account for a junction end that differs from germline. The chain carries TRBV20-1 and TRBJ2-1; 8 bases agree with TRBD2. From germline, CDR1 is DFQATT and CDR2 SNEGSKA (reference sequence). CDR3 length: 13 amino acids. CDR3 sequence: CSARGLEVNDQFF. In DNA, the CDR3 is TGCAGTGCTAGGGGACTAGAAGTTAATGACCAGTTCTTC.

This clonotype was seen only a few times. At one end the junction does not follow the germline gene, possibly because of a read error. This chain uses TRBV7-7 with TRBJ2-7, with no clear D. This CDR3 contains 14 residues. Germline-derived CDR1 and CDR2 are SSHAT and FNYEAQ (reference sequence). The CDR3 DNA reads as TGTGCTAGCAGCCCGGCCGGCCTTCCCTACGAGCAGTACTTC. The encoded protein is CASSPAGLPYEQYF.

This clonotype has a count of ten or more. CDR3 DNA: TGTGCCAGCTCACCTCAGGGAGGAGCCTACGAGCAGTACTTC. Translating gives CASSPQGGAYEQYF. The V call is TRBV18, the J call TRBJ2-7; possible D gene TRBD2, 6 bases. The V end was cut by 3 bases, the J end by 2 bases, with 11 bases between. CDR3 size: 14 residues. Germline loops: CDR1 KGHSH, CDR2 LQKENI.

The CDR3, as DNA: TGTGCCAGCAGTTTTATTTTAGCTACTGGGGCCAACGTCCTGACTTTC. It is translated as CASSFILATGANVLTF. The chain is built from TRBV27 and TRBJ2-6; the D is unclear. Trimming pared 3 bases from V and 2 bases from J, leaving 11 bases between. Germline V gene lookup returns CDR1 MNHEY and CDR2 SMNVEV (reference sequence). The CDR3 totals 16 residues.

This chain links TRBV19 with TRBJ2-5; D may be TRBD1 or TRBD2 (5 bases each). The CDR3 loop spans 13 amino acids. Trimming took 2 bases from V and 8 from J, leaving 12 bases between them. Germline CDR1 LNHDA, CDR2 SQIVND (reference sequence). CDR3 DNA: TGTGCCAGTAGTATACCGGGGCAAGGAACCCAGTACTTC. The encoded protein is CASSIPGQGTQYF.

Ten or more counts support this clonotype. V gene TRBV29-1 combines with J gene TRBJ2-1; TRBD2 aligns across 14 bases. The CDR3 extends over 15 amino acids. Germline values: CDR1 SQVTM, CDR2 ANQGSEA. V lost 6 bases, J lost 11 bases, and 12 bases stayed unmatched. CDR3 sequence: CSVSTGTSGGQQQFF. CDR3 in DNA: TGCAGCGTCTCAACCGGGACTAGCGGGGGCCAGCAGCAGTTCTTC.

This clonotype was seen many times. The gene calls are TRBV29-1 and TRBJ2-7; the D is unclear. Germline lookup yields CDR1 SQVTM and CDR2 ANQGSEA. CDR3 length: 13 residues. With 4 bases removed from V and 5 bases from J, the gap between germline ends came to 15 bases. The CDR3 bases are TGCAGCGTTGGAGCCTGGACGGGCGACGAGCAGTACTTC. Translated, it gives CSVGAWTGDEQYF.

The chain combines TRBV5-6 with TRBJ2-2; D may be TRBD2 (6 bases). Germline-derived CDR1 and CDR2 are SGHDT and YYEEEE. This CDR3 has 16 amino acids. The ends were cut back, 3 bases at V and 2 bases at J, with 14 bases in the middle. The CDR3 nucleotides read TGTGCCAGCAGCTCTGTTCGGGAGACAAACACCGGGGAGCTGTTTTTT. Translated, it gives CASSSVRETNTGELFF.

This clonotype appeared a few times. J is TRBJ2-7 and V is TRBV5-1; 9 bases are shared with TRBD1. This CDR3 comprises 16 residues. Trimming at V came to 4 bases and at J to 0 bases, leaving 8 bases not matched to a gene. Germline V gene lookup returns CDR1 SGHRS and CDR2 YFSETQ. Here the CDR3 reads CASSERTGVPSYEQYF. CDR3 DNA: TGCGCCAGCAGCGAACGGACAGGGGTCCCCTCCTACGAGCAGTACTTC.

The chain couples TRBV7-9 to TRBJ1-4; weak D call: TRBD1 (6 bases). The CDR3 totals 14 residues. With 3 bases removed from V and 8 bases from J, the gap between germline ends came to 13 bases. Germline V gene lookup returns CDR1 SEHNR and CDR2 FQNEAQ (reference sequence). Written as DNA, the CDR3 is TGTGCCAGCAGCTTGCCCGGGACAAAAGAAAAACTGTTTTTT. Translation: CASSLPGTKEKLFF.